Included here is one T cell receptor beta chain sequence, with context. Its antigen is currently unknown. The V gene lost 3 bases and the J gene lost 6 bases, with 12 bases spanning the gap. Germline V gives CDR1 LNHDA, CDR2 SQIVND (reference sequence). This CDR3 spans 13 amino acids. The data belong to a study of cytomegalovirus exposure and HLA in healthy donors. Turning to the study itself: Genotyping of 400 or so donors showed that 80% to 85% belonged to the Caucasian-associated ancestry cluster. Findings and limits, study-wide: A later analysis found most CMV-associated TCR beta chains apparently HLA-restricted. From TCR beta sequences, most subjects' HLA-A and HLA-B alleles were reportedly predicted accurately. TCR beta V- and J-gene trimming, according to a later analysis, was linked to a missense DCLRE1C variant.

The PCR ran on 60 Vbeta and 13 Jbeta primers. The assay was immunoSEQ multiplex PCR, and TCRdb's table has in-frame clones only and misses some. The table has about 120,000 clones, 70% to 90% seen once. The receptor was isolated from a man aged 18 to 29 in good health and CMV-seropositive. This rearrangement joins TRBV19 to TRBJ2-7; D perhaps matches TRBD2 (5 bases). Sequenced: PBMCs. Here the CDR3 reads CASSMLGLCEQYF. The CDR3 DNA is TGTGCCAGTAGTATGCTCGGACTCTGCGAGCAGTACTTC. The variable domain in full, completed from reference TRBV19 and TRBJ2-7, reads DGGITQSPKYLFRKEGQNVTLSCEQNLNHDAMYWYRQDPGQGLRLIYYSQIVNDFQKGDIAEGYSVSREKKESFPLTVTSAQKNPTAFYLCASSMLGLCEQYFGPGTRLTVT.